This entry describes one T cell receptor beta chain. Its antigen is undetermined. The protocol was immunoSEQ multiplex PCR, while the TCRdb copy is restricted to in-frame clones and leaves out a portion. Of about 150,000 clones in the sample, about 93% were seen once. The sample originates from a study of T cell responses to AZD1222 COVID-19 vaccine. Points from the study as a whole: The sample set comprised mostly white British donors with more females, and clonal diversity was possibly underestimated. No day 14 peak samples; only post-peak repertoires were characterized. Nearly half of spike-specific TCRs reportedly target unmutated variant regions.

Timing groups of about 4 and about 12 weeks for second doses were pooled. CDR3 length equals 15 residues. CDR1 is LNHDA, CDR2 SQIVND, per germline (reference sequence). The J segment lost 0 bases and the V segment lost 5 bases, leaving 6 bases of the junction unmatched. The chain is built from TRBV19 and TRBJ1-1; 7 bases line up with TRBD1. This receptor was identified in an adult who received the AZD1222 COVID-19 vaccine. The sequencing used peripheral blood, collected 28 days after the second AZD1222 dose. In nucleotides, the CDR3 is TGTGCCAGTAGTCGGACAGGTACGTTGAACACTGAAGCTTTCTTT. Translating it yields CASSRTGTLNTEAFF.